This is a list of T cell receptor beta chains from one sample in a study of T cell changes during pregnancy in multiple sclerosis. Some clones are missing from TCRdb's copy, which holds only in-frame ones; the method was immunoSEQ multiplex PCR. The sample lists about 50,000 clones, 90% occurring once. Sequencing was performed on peripheral blood, taken after pregnancy. These receptors all stem from a female donor in good health, enrolled as a control in a pregnancy study. The CDR3 runs from the conserved cysteine through the conserved F or W. A D gene is named only where the DNA matches it firmly. Only some rows state a clone size, as once, few, many or a class for expanded clones.

d_call j_call clone_size v_call cdr3_length cdr3_nt cdr3_aa
NA TRBJ1-1 NA TRBV6-5 13 TGTGCCAGCAGTTACGGGAGGGGAGCTGAAGCTTTCTTT CASSYGRGAEAFF
TRBD2 TRBJ2-7 NA TRBV30 16 TGTGCCTGGAGTGTACATGGACTAGCGGGAGCCCACGAGCAGTACTTC CAWSVHGLAGAHEQYF
NA TRBJ2-7 NA TRBV11-3 13 TGTGCCAGCAGCTTGGGGGGAACCTACGAGCAGTACTTC CASSLGGTYEQYF
NA TRBJ1-5 once TRBV19 12 TGTGCCAGTAGTCTTAACAATCAGCCCCAGCATTTT CASSLNNQPQHF
TRBD1 TRBJ1-2 NA TRBV27 14 TGTGCCAGCAGTTCCTACGGGACAGGGGATGGCTACACCTTC CASSSYGTGDGYTF
NA TRBJ1-1 NA TRBV7-2 14 TGTGCCAGCAGCCCGCGTCCCGGGGACACTGAAGCTTTCTTT CASSPRPGDTEAFF
TRBD1 TRBJ2-1 once TRBV5-1 13 TGCGCCAGCGGGACAGGGGGGAGTAATGAGCAGTTCTTC CASGTGGSNEQFF
NA TRBJ1-1 once TRBV27 16 TGTGCCAGCAGTTTATATGGCAGAACCATGAACACTGAAGCTTTCTTT CASSLYGRTMNTEAFF
NA TRBJ2-5 NA TRBV5-4 14 TGTGCCAGCAGCTTGAGGTGGGCCCGAGAGACCCAGTACTTC CASSLRWARETQYF
TRBD2 TRBJ2-1 NA TRBV15 18 TGTGCCACCAGCAGAGAGATTTTTACGACTAGCGGGAGGAATGAGCAGTTCTTC CATSREIFTTSGRNEQFF
TRBD1 TRBJ1-6 NA TRBV7-8 14 TGTGCCAGCAGCCTCGGGACAGGGGATTCACCCCTCCACTTT CASSLGTGDSPLHF
NA TRBJ2-1 NA TRBV14 13 TGTGCCAGCACCCCTACCCGGGGTGGCGAGCAGTTCTTC CASTPTRGGEQFF
TRBD2 TRBJ2-1 NA TRBV5-8 19 TGTGCCAGCAGCTCGGTGGGACTAGCGGGAGCAGGGTCCTACAATGAGCAGTTCTTC CASSSVGLAGAGSYNEQFF
TRBD1 TRBJ2-7 NA TRBV27 13 TGTGCCAGCGGTAACAGGGGCTCCTACGAGCAGTACTTC CASGNRGSYEQYF
NA TRBJ2-7 NA TRBV4-2 13 TGTGCCAGCAGCCAAGATCAGGGCTACGAGCAGTACTTC CASSQDQGYEQYF
TRBD1 TRBJ1-5 NA TRBV6-5 15 TGTGCCAGCAGCCAGGACAGGGGGCGGTTTCAGCCCCAGCATTTT CASSQDRGRFQPQHF
TRBD2 TRBJ2-1 NA TRBV19 15 TGTGCCAGTAGTATAGGACTAGCTGTGCGTAATGAGCAGTTCTTC CASSIGLAVRNEQFF
NA TRBJ1-5 NA TRBV7-8 18 TGTGCCAGCAGCTTAGTCGGTACGAAAGCGGGGGTTTACCAGCCCCAGCATTTT CASSLVGTKAGVYQPQHF
NA TRBJ2-3 once TRBV11-1 16 TGTGCCAGCAGCCTTCTTTTTGAGGGAACCACAGATACGCAGTATTTT CASSLLFEGTTDTQYF
TRBD1 TRBJ1-1 NA TRBV5-4 14 TGTGCCAGCAGCTTGGGCAGGGGGGACACTGAAGCTTTCTTT CASSLGRGDTEAFF
NA TRBJ1-2 once TRBV7-9 14 TGTGCCAGCAGCCCACCGGGGGGGGCGAAGGGCTACACCTTC CASSPPGGAKGYTF
NA TRBJ1-1 once TRBV19 14 TGTGCCAGTAGAGGGGCCACCTATTACACTGAAGCTTTCTTT CASRGATYYTEAFF
NA TRBJ1-1 NA TRBV7-2 14 TGTGCCAGCAGCTCAAACGCACAGTACACTGAAGCTTTCTTT CASSSNAQYTEAFF
TRBD1 TRBJ1-1 NA TRBV2 14 TGTGCCAGCAGCGCCCTTGGACAGGGCACTGAAGCTTTCTTT CASSALGQGTEAFF
TRBD2 TRBJ2-4 NA TRBV4-2 17 TGTGCCAGCAGCCAAGAGGGACTAGCGGGGTCCAAAAACATTCAGTACTTC CASSQEGLAGSKNIQYF
NA TRBJ2-3 NA TRBV7-9 12 TGTGCCAGCAGCTTCCTCACAGATACGCAGTATTTT CASSFLTDTQYF
TRBD2 TRBJ2-1 NA TRBV2 17 TGTGCCAGCAGTGAAGCTAAGGGCGGGGGTACTGGGTATGAGCAGTTCTTC CASSEAKGGGTGYEQFF
NA TRBJ2-7 NA TRBV19 14 TGTGCCAGTAGTATACAGGAATCCTCCTACGAGCAGTACTTC CASSIQESSYEQYF
NA TRBJ1-5 NA TRBV7-8 13 TGTGCCAGCAGCCCAGGGAGCAATCAGCCCCAGCATTTT CASSPGSNQPQHF
TRBD1 TRBJ2-7 NA TRBV7-9 15 TGTGCCAGCACCCCCATGGACAGGGGGACCTACGAGCAGTACTTC CASTPMDRGTYEQYF
TRBD1 TRBJ1-1 NA TRBV19 15 TGTGCCAGTAGTATGGGACAGGGAAGGAACACTGAAGCTTTCTTT CASSMGQGRNTEAFF
TRBD1 TRBJ2-2 NA TRBV5-4 16 TGTGCCAGCAGCGCCGGTATTGTGGACAGGGCCGGGGAGCTGTTTTTT CASSAGIVDRAGELFF
TRBD1 TRBJ1-5 NA TRBV6-5 15 TGTGCCAGCAGAACCGACAGGGGCGACAATCAGCCCCAGCATTTT CASRTDRGDNQPQHF
NA TRBJ2-3 NA TRBV6-4 14 TGTGCCAGCAGTGACGGGACTAGCACAGATACGCAGTATTTT CASSDGTSTDTQYF
NA TRBJ2-5 NA TRBV27 15 TGTGCCAGCAGTAACCGCGCGGGACGGGGGGAGACCCAGTACTTC CASSNRAGRGETQYF
TRBD1 TRBJ2-7 NA TRBV5-1 14 TGCGCCAGCAGCTCCGTGACAGGGGCCTACGAGCAGTACTTC CASSSVTGAYEQYF
TRBD1 TRBJ2-1 NA TRBV5-1 15 TGCGCCAGCAGCTTGGGCGGGACAGGGTCGTACGAGCAGTTCTTC CASSLGGTGSYEQFF
NA TRBJ2-7 NA TRBV5-1 13 TGCGCCAGCAGCTTGGATGGAGCCTACGAGCAGTACTTC CASSLDGAYEQYF
NA TRBJ2-7 NA TRBV28 11 TGTGCCAGCAGTCCCGGTTACGAGCAGTACTTC CASSPGYEQYF
TRBD2 TRBJ2-1 few TRBV7-8 14 TGTGCCAGCAGCTTGACTAGCGGTTACAATGAGCAGTTCTTC CASSLTSGYNEQFF
NA TRBJ2-7 NA TRBV11-3 18 TGTGCCAGCAGCTTAGATCGAGGCGGAGGAGCGGGCACCTACGAGCAGTACTTC CASSLDRGGGAGTYEQYF
TRBD2 TRBJ2-3 NA TRBV5-1 15 TGCGCCAGCAGCTTTAGCGGGTACAGCACAGATACGCAGTATTTT CASSFSGYSTDTQYF
TRBD1 TRBJ1-2 NA TRBV18 17 TGTGCCAGCTCACCGCGCAGGGAATACAGGGGGTTCTATGGCTACACCTTC CASSPRREYRGFYGYTF
TRBD2 TRBJ2-1 few TRBV28 15 TGTGCCAGCAGTCCCAGACTAGCGGGAGGCAATGAGCAGTTCTTC CASSPRLAGGNEQFF
NA TRBJ1-2 NA TRBV7-3 14 TGTGCCAGCAGCTTAACGCCGTCAGGGAATGGCTACACCTTC CASSLTPSGNGYTF
NA TRBJ2-5 NA TRBV2 14 TGTGCCAGCAGTGTCGGCCTCAGGTCGGAGACCCAGTACTTC CASSVGLRSETQYF
TRBD1 TRBJ1-1 NA TRBV16 16 TGTGCCAGCAGCCAACTAGCAGGGGGATTGGGCACTGAAGCTTTCTTT CASSQLAGGLGTEAFF
NA TRBJ1-1 NA TRBV7-2 16 TGTGCCAGCAGCTCGTCCCGCGGGCAGCTGAACACTGAAGCTTTCTTT CASSSSRGQLNTEAFF
TRBD1 TRBJ1-4 NA TRBV6-6 15 TGTGCCAGCAGACAACAGGGACAGGATAATGAAAAACTGTTTTTT CASRQQGQDNEKLFF
NA TRBJ1-2 NA TRBV6-5 12 TGTGCCAGCAGCCCGGGGGTACGTGGCTACACCTTC CASSPGVRGYTF
TRBD2 TRBJ2-3 NA TRBV7-2 15 TGTGCCAGCACCCCGAGCGGGGGGGCCACAGATACGCAGTATTTT CASTPSGGATDTQYF
NA TRBJ1-2 NA TRBV28 14 TGTGCCAGCAGTTTAATCGGCAGGGGTGGCGGCTACACCTTC CASSLIGRGGGYTF
TRBD1 TRBJ2-7 NA TRBV6-5 15 TGTGCCAGCAGAAGGGGACAGGGGTTCTCCTACGAGCAGTACTTC CASRRGQGFSYEQYF
NA TRBJ2-7 NA TRBV5-1 14 TGCGCCAGCAGCTTGTATCCGGGGGCCTACGAGCAGTACTTC CASSLYPGAYEQYF
TRBD1 TRBJ1-2 NA TRBV4-2 15 TGTGCCAGCAGCCGCGCGACAGGGAATAACTATGGCTACACCTTC CASSRATGNNYGYTF
TRBD2 TRBJ2-1 NA TRBV7-9 15 TGTGCCAGCAGCCCCGGGACTAGCGGCACCAATGAGCAGTTCTTC CASSPGTSGTNEQFF
TRBD2 TRBJ2-1 NA TRBV7-9 16 TGTGCCAGCAGCCTTAGCGGGGGGCCTTCCTACAATGAGCAGTTCTTC CASSLSGGPSYNEQFF
TRBD2 TRBJ2-3 once TRBV7-2 16 TGTGCCAGCAGCTTAGGTAGCGGGGGGGCCGGAGATACGCAGTATTTT CASSLGSGGAGDTQYF